Listed below are T cell receptor beta chains from one sample, sequenced in a study of blood T cell repertoires in COVID-19. Method: immunoSEQ multiplex PCR; TCRdb's copy keeps in-frame clones and lacks some. The sample consists of approximately 290,000 clones, around 90% of them appearing once. Sequencing was performed on PBMCs or T cells enriched from blood (not recorded which). These receptors originate from a woman between 18 and 30 years old with acute COVID-19. Both conserved end residues are trimmed from each CDR3. A D gene is named only where the DNA matches it firmly.

v_gene: TRBV6-7; d_gene: .; j_gene: TRBJ2-1; CDR3aa: ASSPLLNEQF
v_gene: TRBV28; d_gene: TRBD2; j_gene: TRBJ2-5; CDR3aa: ASSFPPGLASGTQY
v_gene: TRBV10-2; d_gene: TRBD1; j_gene: TRBJ1-1; CDR3aa: ASTSQGDTEAF
v_gene: TRBV2; d_gene: .; j_gene: TRBJ1-1; CDR3aa: ASARGEGLNTEAF
v_gene: TRBV27; d_gene: .; j_gene: TRBJ1-6; CDR3aa: ASSHPGSPLH
v_gene: TRBV10-2; d_gene: TRBD1; j_gene: TRBJ1-5; CDR3aa: ASKQGERQPQH
v_gene: TRBV29-1; d_gene: .; j_gene: TRBJ1-1; CDR3aa: SDPDSGPEAF
v_gene: TRBV4-1; d_gene: TRBD1; j_gene: TRBJ1-5; CDR3aa: ASSPPGQGVLDQPQH
v_gene: TRBV9; d_gene: .; j_gene: TRBJ2-3; CDR3aa: ASSVRGRAPDTQY
v_gene: TRBV27; d_gene: .; j_gene: TRBJ2-1; CDR3aa: ASSSTSRLGNEQF
v_gene: TRBV19; d_gene: TRBD1; j_gene: TRBJ1-2; CDR3aa: ARPNVTGGRANYGYT
v_gene: TRBV10-2; d_gene: .; j_gene: TRBJ1-3; CDR3aa: ASSAPWTSNSGNTIY
v_gene: TRBV5-8; d_gene: TRBD1; j_gene: TRBJ2-1; CDR3aa: ASSRTGSSYNEQF
v_gene: TRBV14; d_gene: .; j_gene: TRBJ2-1; CDR3aa: ASSQGSGGGEQF
v_gene: TRBV28; d_gene: .; j_gene: TRBJ1-1; CDR3aa: ASWWAFEAF
v_gene: TRBV28; d_gene: TRBD1; j_gene: TRBJ1-2; CDR3aa: ASMQGTGGSYGYT
v_gene: TRBV7-9; d_gene: .; j_gene: TRBJ2-7; CDR3aa: ASTRRTDDFDRY
v_gene: TRBV28; d_gene: TRBD1; j_gene: TRBJ1-2; CDR3aa: ASSTTGVHT
v_gene: TRBV28; d_gene: .; j_gene: TRBJ1-6; CDR3aa: ASSFPGTYNSPLH
v_gene: TRBV6-5; d_gene: TRBD2; j_gene: TRBJ2-1; CDR3aa: ASSYALAGAGHEQF
v_gene: TRBV2; d_gene: TRBD2; j_gene: TRBJ2-7; CDR3aa: ASSVSGRDSYEQY
v_gene: TRBV5-6; d_gene: .; j_gene: TRBJ2-5; CDR3aa: ASSLRETQY